This is a list of T cell receptor beta chains from one sample in a study of CD8 T cells in Susac syndrome. MiXCR was run by TCRdb on the immunoSEQ multiplex PCR reads, yielding one entry per CDR3 protein. The table has some 300,000 distinct CDR3 sequences, almost 85% seen once. The sample taken for sequencing was CD8+ T cells from PBMCs. These receptors came from a human donor with multiple sclerosis. The CDR3 runs from the conserved cysteine through the conserved F or W. The order of the fields is V gene, clone size, J gene, D gene, CDR3 DNA, CDR3 protein. A D gene is named only where the DNA matches it firmly. Only some rows state a clone size, as once, few, many or a class for expanded clones.

V: TRBV24-1
size: NA
J: TRBJ2-1
D: TRBD2
DNA: TGTGCCACCAGTGATGCGACTAGCGGAACCTACAATGAGCAGTTCTTC
CDR3: CATSDATSGTYNEQFF

V: TRBV27
size: few
J: TRBJ2-1
D: TRBD2
DNA: TGTGCCAGCAGTTCAGGACTAGCGGGAGGACATGAGCAGTTCTTC
CDR3: CASSSGLAGGHEQFF

V: TRBV12-5
size: NA
J: TRBJ2-1
D: TRBD2
DNA: TGTGCTAGTGCCCCTCGACTAGCGGACAATGAGCAGTTCTTC
CDR3: CASAPRLADNEQFF

V: TRBV7-9
size: few
J: TRBJ2-7
D: TRBD1
DNA: TGTGCCAGCAGCCAAGGGACAGAAACCTACGAGCAGTACTTC
CDR3: CASSQGTETYEQYF

V: TRBV11-1
size: NA
J: TRBJ2-1
D: NA
DNA: TGTGCCAGCAGCTTAAATCTGAATGAGCAGTTCTTC
CDR3: CASSLNLNEQFF

V: TRBV27
size: NA
J: TRBJ2-7
D: NA
DNA: TGTGCCAGCAGTTTATGGCGAACCTACGAGCAGTACTTC
CDR3: CASSLWRTYEQYF

V: TRBV2
size: NA
J: TRBJ2-7
D: NA
DNA: TGTGCCAGCAGTGACGGAGCCTACGAGCAGTACTTC
CDR3: CASSDGAYEQYF

V: TRBV27
size: NA
J: TRBJ2-1
D: TRBD2
DNA: TGTGCCAGCACCTTAGGCGGGAGCTCCTACAATGAGCAGTTCTTC
CDR3: CASTLGGSSYNEQFF

V: TRBV19
size: NA
J: TRBJ1-5
D: NA
DNA: TGTGCCAGTAGTACAGCAACGTACTATCAGCCCCAGCATTTT
CDR3: CASSTATYYQPQHF

V: TRBV13
size: NA
J: TRBJ2-4
D: TRBD2
DNA: TGTGCCAGCACCCAATCACTAGCGGGAGCCAAAAACATTCAGTACTTC
CDR3: CASTQSLAGAKNIQYF

V: TRBV5-1
size: NA
J: TRBJ1-2
D: NA
DNA: TGCGCCAGCAGCATAAGACCGACAGCCCCTTATGGCTACACCTTC
CDR3: CASSIRPTAPYGYTF

V: TRBV2
size: NA
J: TRBJ2-1
D: TRBD1
DNA: TGTGCCATCAGAGGGGGCTCCTACAGTGAGCAGTTCTTC
CDR3: CAIRGGSYSEQFF

V: TRBV7-6
size: NA
J: TRBJ1-1
D: TRBD1
DNA: TGTGCCAGCAGCTTAGGGGGACAGCTGAACACTGAAGCTTTCTTT
CDR3: CASSLGGQLNTEAFF

V: TRBV19
size: once
J: TRBJ1-4
D: NA
DNA: TGTGCCAGTAGTACCCGCGGGACATCCGATGAAAAACTGTTTTTT
CDR3: CASSTRGTSDEKLFF

V: TRBV11-2
size: once
J: TRBJ2-3
D: NA
DNA: TGTGCCAGCAGCTTAGCGGGAGAAGGCACAGATACGCAGTATTTT
CDR3: CASSLAGEGTDTQYF

V: TRBV5-6
size: once
J: TRBJ1-2
D: NA
DNA: TGTGCCAGCAGCATAGAAGGGGCCGCCTATGGCTACACCTTC
CDR3: CASSIEGAAYGYTF

V: TRBV9
size: NA
J: TRBJ2-1
D: NA
DNA: TGTGCCAGCAGGTTACTGGACCCCTCCTACAATGAGCAGTTCTTC
CDR3: CASRLLDPSYNEQFF

V: TRBV4-3
size: NA
J: TRBJ1-4
D: NA
DNA: TGCGCCAGCAGCCAAGATTGGCCAGGCGTCGGTGAAAAACTGTTTTTT
CDR3: CASSQDWPGVGEKLFF

V: TRBV7-9
size: NA
J: TRBJ2-7
D: NA
DNA: TGTGCCAGCAGCTTAGCGGCGAAGGGCAACGAGCAGTACTTC
CDR3: CASSLAAKGNEQYF

V: TRBV6-1
size: NA
J: TRBJ2-5
D: NA
DNA: TGTGCCAGCAGTGAAGGTGGGGCAGGGAGACCCCAAGAGACCCAGTACTTC
CDR3: CASSEGGAGRPQETQYF

V: TRBV27
size: NA
J: TRBJ1-1
D: TRBD1
DNA: TGTGCCAGCAGCTCTGACGTGCAGGGGGCAAATGCTTTCTTT
CDR3: CASSSDVQGANAFF

V: TRBV7-2
size: NA
J: TRBJ1-2
D: TRBD1
DNA: TGTGCCAGCAGCTTAATAGGGGGCGAAGACTATGGCTACACCTTC
CDR3: CASSLIGGEDYGYTF

V: TRBV6-5
size: NA
J: TRBJ1-2
D: NA
DNA: TGTGCCAGCAGGCAAACCCTCGCCGGGCTAGGCTACACCTTC
CDR3: CASRQTLAGLGYTF

V: TRBV28
size: NA
J: TRBJ2-7
D: TRBD2
DNA: TGTGCCAGCAGTTTACCCCAGACTAGCGGAAAACACGAGCAGTACTTC
CDR3: CASSLPQTSGKHEQYF

V: TRBV7-9
size: NA
J: TRBJ1-2
D: NA
DNA: TGTGCCAGCAGCTTTAAGGGGAGACAGTTGACCTATGGCTACACCTTC
CDR3: CASSFKGRQLTYGYTF

V: TRBV30
size: NA
J: TRBJ2-3
D: NA
DNA: TGTGCCTGGAGTGTGTACTCCGGTTTTCTCTATTTT
CDR3: CAWSVYSGFLYF

V: TRBV7-9
size: few
J: TRBJ2-7
D: NA
DNA: TGTGCCAGCAGCCCCATGCCGGGGGACGAGCAGTACTTC
CDR3: CASSPMPGDEQYF

V: TRBV7-9
size: NA
J: TRBJ1-2
D: NA
DNA: TGTGCCAGCAGCTTACCGGGGGCTAACTATGGCTACACCTTC
CDR3: CASSLPGANYGYTF

V: TRBV27
size: NA
J: TRBJ2-1
D: TRBD2
DNA: TGTGCCAGCAGTCCGGGACTAGCGGGACACAATGAGCAGTTCTTC
CDR3: CASSPGLAGHNEQFF

V: TRBV29-1
size: NA
J: TRBJ2-7
D: NA
DNA: TGCAGCGGGTTGACAGCCTACGAGCAGTACTTC
CDR3: CSGLTAYEQYF

V: TRBV27
size: NA
J: TRBJ1-4
D: NA
DNA: TGTGCCAGCAGTTTGAGGAGATTAGGTAATGAAAAACTGTTTTTT
CDR3: CASSLRRLGNEKLFF

V: TRBV27
size: NA
J: TRBJ2-1
D: NA
DNA: TGTGCCAGCAGTTACGGGGGCGGCGACGGGCCTAATGAGCAGTTCTTC
CDR3: CASSYGGGDGPNEQFF

V: TRBV6-1
size: NA
J: TRBJ2-3
D: TRBD2
DNA: TGTGCCAGCAGTCCTCTTTCCGGGAGGGGATCAGATACGCAGTATTTT
CDR3: CASSPLSGRGSDTQYF

V: TRBV30
size: NA
J: TRBJ2-7
D: NA
DNA: TGTGCCTGGAGCGTGGGGCTGGGGGCCTACGAGCAGTACTTC
CDR3: CAWSVGLGAYEQYF

V: TRBV12-3/TRBV12-4
size: NA
J: TRBJ1-1
D: NA
DNA: TGTGCCGGCTGGACACGGAACACTGAAGTTTTCTTT
CDR3: CAGWTRNTEVFF

V: TRBV7-9
size: NA
J: TRBJ1-1
D: NA
DNA: TGTGCCAGCAGCTTCCCAGGGCTCACTGAAGCTTTCTTT
CDR3: CASSFPGLTEAFF

V: TRBV2
size: NA
J: TRBJ2-7
D: TRBD2
DNA: TGTGCCAGCCTAACTAGCGGGAGGACCCTGGCCTACGAGCAGTACTTC
CDR3: CASLTSGRTLAYEQYF

V: TRBV5-4
size: NA
J: TRBJ2-2
D: TRBD2
DNA: TGTGCCAGCAGCCTCCCCGGACTAGCGGGAGCCAACACCGGGGAGCTGTTTTTT
CDR3: CASSLPGLAGANTGELFF

V: TRBV6-2/TRBV6-3
size: NA
J: TRBJ1-2
D: TRBD1
DNA: TGTGCCAGCAGTTACGCGCAGGGGGCAGGCTACACCTTC
CDR3: CASSYAQGAGYTF

V: TRBV5-4
size: NA
J: TRBJ1-2
D: TRBD1
DNA: TGTGCCAGCAGGCCCACAGGGGGAATCTATGGCTACACCTTC
CDR3: CASRPTGGIYGYTF

V: TRBV4-2
size: NA
J: TRBJ1-1
D: NA
DNA: TGTGCCAGCAGCCCACCTTCAGTATCCACTGAAGCTTTCTTT
CDR3: CASSPPSVSTEAFF

V: TRBV19
size: NA
J: TRBJ2-7
D: NA
DNA: TGTGCCAGTAGTCCGGACAGTAACCCCACCTACGAGCAGTACTTC
CDR3: CASSPDSNPTYEQYF

V: TRBV20-1
size: once
J: TRBJ2-3
D: TRBD2
DNA: TGCAGTGCCCGTCCGGGAGGGCCTGATAAAGATACGCAGTATTTT
CDR3: CSARPGGPDKDTQYF

V: TRBV4-3
size: NA
J: TRBJ2-4
D: TRBD2
DNA: TGCGCCAGCAGCCAAGAACGGGAGGGAACGGTCAACATTCAGTACTTC
CDR3: CASSQEREGTVNIQYF

V: TRBV19
size: NA
J: TRBJ2-5
D: NA
DNA: TGTGCCAGTAGTATAGATCTGGAGCAAGAGACCCAGTACTTC
CDR3: CASSIDLEQETQYF

V: TRBV28
size: NA
J: TRBJ2-3
D: NA
DNA: TGTGCCAGCAGTTTTGTCGCAGGGGGCACAGATACGCAGTATTTT
CDR3: CASSFVAGGTDTQYF

V: TRBV5-5
size: NA
J: TRBJ2-7
D: NA
DNA: TGTGCCAGCAGCTTGGAGAACTCCTACGAGCAGTACTTC
CDR3: CASSLENSYEQYF

V: TRBV7-9
size: many
J: TRBJ2-7
D: TRBD2
DNA: TGTGCCAGCAGCTCCCCTTTTAGCGGGAGCGACGAGCAGTACTTC
CDR3: CASSSPFSGSDEQYF

V: TRBV27
size: once
J: TRBJ1-5
D: NA
DNA: TGTGCCAGCAGTTTATTGCCGACGAGCAATCAGCCCCAGCATTTT
CDR3: CASSLLPTSNQPQHF